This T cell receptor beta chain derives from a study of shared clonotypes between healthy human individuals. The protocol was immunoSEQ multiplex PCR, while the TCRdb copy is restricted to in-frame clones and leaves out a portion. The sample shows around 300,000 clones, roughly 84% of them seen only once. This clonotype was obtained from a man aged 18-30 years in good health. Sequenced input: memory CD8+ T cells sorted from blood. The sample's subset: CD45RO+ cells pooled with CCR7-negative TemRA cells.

The CDR3 is CASSLGQNYGYTF. The CDR3 DNA reads as TGCGCCAGCAGCTTAGGACAGAACTATGGCTACACCTTC. V usage is TRBV5-1 and J usage is TRBJ1-2, with D tentatively TRBD1 (6 bases). V lost 2 bases and J 2 bases, leaving 7 bases between the germline ends. This CDR3 region has 13 residues. The germline CDR1 and CDR2 sequences are SGHRS and YFSETQ.